The next 27 T cell receptor beta chains were all read from a single sample in a study of regulatory T cells in long-lasting Graves disease. Time point described: newly diagnosed GD, antithyroid drugs for less than 3 months. The TCR library used RNA extracted from PBMCs. Construction of the TCR beta libraries employed iRepertoire HTBI primers in conjunction with Arm-PCR of CDR3 regions. TCRdb ran MiXCR on the multiplex PCR reads and lists one entry per CDR3 protein. This sample yields around 250,000 distinct CDR3 sequences, of which about 20% are seen a single time; roughly 15% belongs to the top ten. The sample was also linked to a second study, of T cells in Graves' hyperthyroidism and ophthalmopathy.

This material consisted of peripheral blood mononuclear cells (PBMCs), taken at new diagnosis, from a patient treated with antithyroid drugs. Receptors originate from a woman in her twenties or thirties with Graves disease.

This clonotype occurred many times. V is TRBV9 and J is TRBJ1-1; the D is unclear. The germline V and J ends were trimmed by 0 bases and 2 bases, with 8 bases remaining between them. The germline gives CDR1 SGDLS, CDR2 YYNGEE. This CDR3 region has 14 residues. For the CDR3, the DNA is TGTGCCAGCAGCGTAGCCGACGGAAACACTGAAGCTTTCTTT. Amino acids: CASSVADGNTEAFF.

The chain carries TRBV19 and TRBJ1-1; no firm D call. CDR3 length equals 12 residues. Looked up from germline, CDR1 is LNHDA and CDR2 is SQIVND (reference sequence). V was cut by 3 bases and J by 1 base, with 3 bases left in between. The CDR3 region has the DNA TGTGCCAGTAGTATTAGGAACACTGAAGCTTTCTTT. Translating it yields CASSIRNTEAFF.

This clonotype showed up many times. V is TRBV5-1 and J is TRBJ2-7; TRBD2 agrees at 8 bases. Losses at the gene ends were 7 bases for V and 0 bases for J; bases not matched to a gene: 9. There are 15 residues in the CDR3. Germline CDR1 is SGHRS and CDR2 is YFSETQ. Here the CDR3 DNA reads TGCGCCAGCGCCCCCTTAGCGGGGCCCTCCTACGAGCAGTACTTC. It encodes CASAPLAGPSYEQYF.

This clonotype was seen many times. The rearrangement links TRBV27 to TRBJ1-4; D is unresolved. CDR3 size: 15 residues. Germline lookup yields CDR1 MNHEY and CDR2 SMNVEV (reference sequence). Trimming pared 0 bases from V and 5 bases from J, leaving 10 bases between. The CDR3 here is CASSLSRRRNEKLFF. The DNA for the CDR3 is TGTGCCAGCAGTTTATCACGAAGGCGGAATGAAAAACTGTTTTTT. The full variable domain, its missing parts supplied by reference TRBV27 and TRBJ1-4, is EAQVTQNPRYLITVTGKKLTVTCSQNMNHEYMSWYRQDPGLGLRQIYYSMNVEVTDKGDVPEGYKVSRKEKRNFPLILESPSPNQTSLYFCASSLSRRRNEKLFFGSGTQLSVL.

This clonotype was observed many times. The V and J genes are TRBV2 and TRBJ2-3; the D is unclear. V gave up 7 bases and J gave up 2 bases, with 10 bases separating them. The length of the CDR3 is 13 residues. Germline CDR1 reads SNHLY; CDR2 reads FYNNEI. CDR3 sequence: CASNGVFTDTQYF. DNA of the CDR3: TGTGCCAGCAATGGGGTGTTCACAGATACGCAGTATTTT.

This clonotype was counted at least ten times. The CDR3 nucleotides are TGTGCCAGCAGCTTGAAGGGACACTCGAACACCGGGGAGCTGTTTTTT. Its protein product is CASSLKGHSNTGELFF. V and J are TRBV5-4 and TRBJ2-2; D is perhaps TRBD1 (6 bases). This CDR3 comprises 16 residues. Trimming left V 1 base short and J 0 bases short, with 10 bases between. Germline values: CDR1 SGHNT, CDR2 YYREEE (reference sequence).

This clonotype was seen many times. The chain is built from TRBV20-1 and TRBJ2-1; D unresolved. The germline CDR1 and CDR2 sequences are DFQATT and SNEGSKA (reference sequence). The CDR3 spans 13 residues. V was cut by 6 bases and J by 9 bases, with 18 bases left in between. The CDR3 sequence is CSATWGTGREQFF. Written as DNA, the CDR3 is TGCAGTGCCACGTGGGGTACGGGTCGTGAGCAGTTCTTC.

Ten or more counts support this clonotype. The chain couples TRBV3-1 to TRBJ1-1; D gene uncertain. Germline V CDR1 and CDR2: LGHDT, YNNKEL (reference sequence). V lost 0 bases and J 3 bases, leaving 17 bases between the germline ends. The CDR3 is 17 amino acids. Written as DNA, the CDR3 is TGTGCCAGCAGCCAAGAAGGTAAACTTGGGGTTTACACTGAAGCTTTCTTT. Residues: CASSQEGKLGVYTEAFF. The full variable domain, in which reference TRBV3-1 and TRBJ1-1 provide the parts outside the CDR3, is DTAVSQTPKYLVTQMGNDKSIKCEQNLGHDTMYWYKQDSKKFLKIMFSYNNKELIINETVPNRFSPKSPDKAHLNLHINSLELGDSAVYFCASSQEGKLGVYTEAFFGQGTRLTVV.

There are many counts of this clonotype. This chain links TRBV12-3 or TRBV12-4 with TRBJ2-1; TRBD1 might be the D (5 bases). V was clipped by 3 bases and J by 5 bases, with 11 bases between them. This CDR3 is 14 amino acids long. CDR3 in amino acids: CASSFLQGDNEQFF. CDR3 nucleotides: TGTGCCAGCAGTTTTTTGCAGGGCGACAATGAGCAGTTCTTC.

This clonotype was observed at least ten times. The CDR3 loop reads CASIGANEETQYF. CDR3 coding DNA: TGCGCCAGCATCGGAGCGAACGAAGAGACCCAGTACTTC. The chain couples TRBV10-2 to TRBJ2-5; no clear D. The CDR3 totals 13 residues. Between the trimmed V and J ends, which lost 7 bases and 3 bases, there was a span of 12 bases. Germline assignment: CDR1 WSHSY and CDR2 SAAADI.

This clonotype was observed many times. The CDR3 nucleotides read TGTGCCAGCAGTCCAGGACTAGCGGGGGGGCATTTCAATGAGCAGTTCTTC. Translated: CASSPGLAGGHFNEQFF. The chain combines TRBV6-1 with TRBJ2-1; 15 bases match TRBD2. J was trimmed by 6 bases and V by 5 bases; bases with no gene match: 8. This CDR3 is 17 amino acids long. Germline V gene lookup returns CDR1 MNHNS and CDR2 SASEGT.

This clonotype came up many times. At one end the junction does not follow the germline gene, possibly because of a read error. This chain links TRBV4-1 with TRBJ1-5; D may be TRBD1 (5 bases). The CDR3 totals 15 residues. The V gene's germline CDR1 is MGHRA and CDR2 YSYEKL. CDR3 amino acids: CASSQDQGMAQPQHF. Here the CDR3 DNA reads TGTGCCAGCAGCCAAGATCAGGGTATGGCGCAGCCCCAGCATTTT.

This clonotype appeared many times. This chain uses TRBV19 with TRBJ2-7; D is possibly TRBD2 (7 bases). Germline V CDR1 and CDR2: LNHDA, SQIVND (reference sequence). The CDR3 length is 12 residues. V was shortened by 8 bases and J by 2 bases, with 10 bases between the two germline ends. The CDR3 loop reads CASRGATYEQYF. DNA of the CDR3: TGTGCCAGTCGGGGGGCGACCTACGAGCAGTACTTC.

This chain uses TRBV2 with TRBJ1-5; 8 bases agree with TRBD1. The V gene end was trimmed by 6 bases and the J gene end by 6 bases; junction bases not matched to a gene: 7. CDR3 length: 14 residues. The germline CDR1 and CDR2 sequences are SNHLY and FYNNEI. As DNA, the CDR3 is TGTGCCAGCAGGGGCAGGGGGCTTAGTCAGCCCCAGCATTTT. Protein product: CASRGRGLSQPQHF.

Only a few counts were recorded for this clonotype. The chain has TRBV6-1 and TRBJ1-6, with 7 bases aligning to TRBD1. Germline V gene data show CDR1 as MNHNS and CDR2 as SASEGT. With 6 bases clipped from V and 8 bases from J, the junction kept 4 bases outside the gene matches. This CDR3 spans 13 amino acids. CDR3 loop: CASRGQIDSPLHF. For the CDR3, the DNA is TGTGCCAGCAGGGGACAGATAGATTCACCCCTCCACTTT.

This clonotype occurred many times. V gene TRBV11-2 combines with J gene TRBJ2-2; D is perhaps TRBD1 (6 bases). Germline V lookup: CDR1 SGHAT, CDR2 FQNNGV. Trimming pared 2 bases from V and 0 bases from J, leaving 10 bases between. This CDR3 has 16 residues. The CDR3 DNA is TGTGCCAGCAGCTTATGGACAGACACGAACACCGGGGAGCTGTTTTTT. Its translation: CASSLWTDTNTGELFF.

The table lists this clonotype with many counts. This rearrangement joins TRBV29-1 to TRBJ1-2; D gene unclear. The germline gives CDR1 SQVTM, CDR2 ANQGSEA. Trimming left V 7 bases short and J 2 bases short, with 8 bases between. The length of the CDR3 is 11 residues. In nucleotides, the CDR3 is TGCAGCGGGACGTACAACTATGGCTACACCTTC. Residues: CSGTYNYGYTF.

This clonotype was recorded many times. A much larger clone differs by one base, so this may be a read error. The chain employs TRBV6-1 and TRBJ1-1; tentatively, D is TRBD1 (6 bases). Germline V gene data show CDR1 as MNHNS and CDR2 as SASEGT. The CDR3 covers 13 residues. V dropped 4 bases and J dropped 1 base, with 7 bases sitting between them. The CDR3: CASSAQGNTEAFF. DNA for the CDR3: TGTGCCAGCAGTGCACAGGGGAACACTGAAGCTTTCTTT.

There are many counts of this clonotype. The CDR3 bases are TGTGCCAGCTTTCCGGGTAGGGCCACTGAAGCTTTCTTT. Translated, it gives CASFPGRATEAFF. This sequence joins TRBV6-1 and TRBJ1-1; unclear D gene. Germline-derived CDR1 and CDR2 are MNHNS and SASEGT. The V end was cut by 8 bases, the J end by 4 bases, with 14 bases between. The CDR3 is made up of 13 amino acids.

Ten or more counts support this clonotype. The V gene is TRBV13, the J gene TRBJ2-1; D is perhaps TRBD1 (5 bases). Germline assignment: CDR1 PRHDT and CDR2 FYEKMQ (reference sequence). The CDR3 has 12 amino acids. The ends were cut back, 4 bases at V and 9 bases at J, with 10 bases in the middle. This CDR3 is CASSSPQGEQFF. The CDR3 DNA follows: TGTGCCAGCAGCTCCCCCCAGGGTGAGCAGTTCTTC.

This clonotype was detected many times. This rearrangement joins TRBV3-1 to TRBJ2-3; 10 nucleotides align to TRBD2. This CDR3 contains 16 residues. Trimming at V came to 1 base and at J to 4 bases, leaving 5 bases not matched to a gene. The germline gives CDR1 LGHDT, CDR2 YNNKEL (reference sequence). CDR3 coding DNA: TGTGCCAGCAGCCAAGTAGCGGGGGGTGAGGCAGATACGCAGTATTTT. It encodes CASSQVAGGEADTQYF.

This clonotype has a count of ten or more. V and J are TRBV2 and TRBJ1-2; tentatively, D is TRBD1 (6 bases). With 6 bases removed from V and 0 bases from J, the gap between germline ends came to 14 bases. CDR3 size: 15 residues. Germline lookup yields CDR1 SNHLY and CDR2 FYNNEI. This chain's CDR3 is CASRRQAETNYGYTF. The DNA of the CDR3 is TGTGCCAGCAGGAGACAGGCTGAAACTAACTATGGCTACACCTTC.

The gene calls are TRBV7-2 and TRBJ2-7; D gene uncertain. V was trimmed by 1 base and J by 0 bases, leaving 7 bases between them. This CDR3 is 14 amino acids long. From germline, CDR1 is SGHTA and CDR2 FQGNSA. The CDR3 nucleotides are TGTGCCAGCAGCTTAGGCTGGGGCTCCTACGAGCAGTACTTC. The encoded protein is CASSLGWGSYEQYF.

The J gene is TRBJ1-1, the V gene TRBV7-8; unclear D gene. CDR1 SGHVS and CDR2 FQNEAQ come from the germline V gene. Deletions cut 4 bases from V and 0 bases from J, with 18 bases between. There are 17 residues in the CDR3. As DNA, the CDR3 is TGTGCCAGCAGCTCGCCCCAGGTAGCCGACATGAACACTGAAGCTTTCTTT. Residues: CASSSPQVADMNTEAFF.

This clonotype appeared a few times. V and J are TRBV19 and TRBJ2-5; 9 positions agree with TRBD2. Trimming at V came to 2 bases and at J to 5 bases, leaving 0 bases not matched to a gene. The germline V gene encodes CDR1 LNHDA and CDR2 SQIVND (reference sequence). CDR3 length: 13 residues. Here the CDR3 reads CASSILAGETQYF. The CDR3 coding sequence is TGTGCCAGTAGTATACTAGCGGGGGAGACCCAGTACTTC.

This clonotype appeared a few times. The junction differs from germline at one of its ends, possibly a read error. This chain uses TRBV28 with TRBJ2-2; D gene unclear. The CDR3 sequence is 12 residues long. From germline, CDR1 is MDHEN and CDR2 SYDVKM. The CDR3 loop is CAGSLNTGELFF. The CDR3, as DNA: TGTGCCGGCAGTTTGAACACCGGGGAGCTGTTTTTT.

This chain joins TRBV5-5 and TRBJ2-3, with 13 bases aligning to TRBD2. CDR3 size: 15 residues. Losses at the gene ends were 2 bases for V and 7 bases for J; bases not matched to a gene: 4. Germline loops: CDR1 SGHKS, CDR2 YYEKEE (reference sequence). CDR3 residues: CASSLLAGGPYTQYF. In DNA, the CDR3 is TGTGCCAGCAGCTTACTAGCGGGGGGGCCCTATACGCAGTATTTT.